This T cell receptor beta chain appears in the sequencing data of a study of shared clonotypes between healthy human individuals. This clone was seen a single time. The antigen is undetermined. Per germline, CDR1 SEHNR and CDR2 FQNEAQ (reference sequence). The CDR3 contains 15 residues. V was trimmed by 2 bases and J by 8 bases, leaving 16 bases between them. The study, taken as a whole, reports: Having only a few donors restricted how much genetic and exposure-history diversity was captured.

Naivety among CD8 cells was defined by CD45RO negativity and positive CCR7 selection, thereby excluding terminally differentiated effector memory CD45RA+ cells. Data came from immunoSEQ multiplex PCR; TCRdb stores just in-frame clones and leaves some out. This sample has some 1,900,000 clones, with roughly 94% found just once. The receptor's source is a man aged 18 to 29 in good health. The sample was naive CD8+ T cells sorted from blood. The V call is TRBV7-9, the J call TRBJ2-1; D is perhaps TRBD1 (6 bases). CDR3 bases: TGTGCCAGCAGCTTAATAAGGGCAGGGGCCGATGAGCAGTTCTTC. Translated, it gives CASSLIRAGADEQFF.